The clone carrying this T cell receptor beta chain was seen a single time. This sample also contains other DNA sequences that code for the same CDR3. This sample stems from a study of blood T cell repertoires in COVID-19. Libraries were prepared by immunoSEQ multiplex PCR; TCRdb keeps only in-frame clonotypes and omits some of them. The sample carries fewer than 40,000 clones, about three quarters recorded once. The sequence derives from a man aged 60 to 75 with active COVID-19. Sequencing was done on a sample of peripheral blood.

The CDR3 protein is CASSPRGSYGYTF. As DNA, the CDR3 is TGTGCCAGCAGCCCCAGGGGCAGCTATGGCTACACCTTC. This sequence joins TRBV7-8 and TRBJ1-2; tentative D call: TRBD1 (6 bases). The CDR3 is made up of 13 amino acids. V was clipped by 5 bases and J by 4 bases, with 11 bases between them. Germline CDR1 is SGHVS and CDR2 is FQNEAQ.